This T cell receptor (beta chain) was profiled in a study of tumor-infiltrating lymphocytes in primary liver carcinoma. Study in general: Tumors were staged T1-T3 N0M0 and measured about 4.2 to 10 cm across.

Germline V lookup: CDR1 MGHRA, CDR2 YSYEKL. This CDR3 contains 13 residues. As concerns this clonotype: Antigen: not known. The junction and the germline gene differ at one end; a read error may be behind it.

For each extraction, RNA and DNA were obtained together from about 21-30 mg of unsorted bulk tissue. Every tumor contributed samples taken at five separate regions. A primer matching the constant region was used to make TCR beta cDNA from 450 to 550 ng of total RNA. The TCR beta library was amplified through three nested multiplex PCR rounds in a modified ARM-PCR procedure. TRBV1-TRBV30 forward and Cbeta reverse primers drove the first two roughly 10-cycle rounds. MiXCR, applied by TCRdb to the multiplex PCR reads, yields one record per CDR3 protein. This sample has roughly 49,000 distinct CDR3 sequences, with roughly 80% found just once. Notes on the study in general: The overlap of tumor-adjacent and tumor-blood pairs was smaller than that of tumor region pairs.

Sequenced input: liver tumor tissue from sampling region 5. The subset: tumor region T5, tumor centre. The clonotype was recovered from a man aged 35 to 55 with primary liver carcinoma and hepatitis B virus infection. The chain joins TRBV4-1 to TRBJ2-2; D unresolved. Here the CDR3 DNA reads TGCGCCAGCGGCCACGCCGTAGCCGTGGAGCTGTTTTTT. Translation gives CASGHAVAVELFF.